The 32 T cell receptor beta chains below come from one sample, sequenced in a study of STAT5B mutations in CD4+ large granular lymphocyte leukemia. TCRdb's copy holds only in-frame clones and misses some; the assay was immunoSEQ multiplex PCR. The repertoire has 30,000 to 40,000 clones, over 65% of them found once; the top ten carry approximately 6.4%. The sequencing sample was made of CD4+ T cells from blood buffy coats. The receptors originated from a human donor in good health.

The DNA for the CDR3 is TGCGCCAGCAGCCAAGCCGACAATCTAATCCTCTATGGCTACACCTTC. Protein sequence: CASSQADNLILYGYTF. The V and J genes are TRBV4-3 and TRBJ1-2; unclear D gene. The V end lost 1 base, the J end lost 4 bases, and 16 bases lay between the germline ends. Germline loops: CDR1 LGHNA, CDR2 YSLEER. CDR3 length equals 16 residues.

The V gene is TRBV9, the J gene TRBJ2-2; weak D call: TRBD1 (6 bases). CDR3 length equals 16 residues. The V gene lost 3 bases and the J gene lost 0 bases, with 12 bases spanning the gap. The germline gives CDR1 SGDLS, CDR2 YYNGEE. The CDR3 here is CASSGAGTTNTGELFF. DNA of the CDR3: TGTGCCAGCAGCGGGGCCGGGACAACGAACACCGGGGAGCTGTTTTTT.

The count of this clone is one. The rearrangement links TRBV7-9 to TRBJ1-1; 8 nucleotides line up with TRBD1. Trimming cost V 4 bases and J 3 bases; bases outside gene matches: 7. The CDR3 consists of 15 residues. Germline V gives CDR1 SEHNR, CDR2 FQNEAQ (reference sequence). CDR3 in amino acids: CASSSTDRGYTEAFF. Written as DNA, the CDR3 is TGTGCCAGCAGCTCCACCGACAGGGGCTACACTGAAGCTTTCTTT.

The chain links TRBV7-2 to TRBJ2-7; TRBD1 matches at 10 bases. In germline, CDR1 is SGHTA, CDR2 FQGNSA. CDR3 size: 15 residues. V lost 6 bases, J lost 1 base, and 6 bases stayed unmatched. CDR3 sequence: CASRLDRGRSYEQYF. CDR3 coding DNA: TGTGCCAGCAGACTAGACAGGGGGCGATCCTACGAGCAGTACTTC. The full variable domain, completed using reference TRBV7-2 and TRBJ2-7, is GAGVSQSPSNKVTEKGKDVELRCDPISGHTALYWYRQSLGQGLEFLIYFQGNSAPDKSGLPSDRFSAERTGGSVSTLTIQRTQQEDSAVYLCASRLDRGRSYEQYFGPGTRLTVT.

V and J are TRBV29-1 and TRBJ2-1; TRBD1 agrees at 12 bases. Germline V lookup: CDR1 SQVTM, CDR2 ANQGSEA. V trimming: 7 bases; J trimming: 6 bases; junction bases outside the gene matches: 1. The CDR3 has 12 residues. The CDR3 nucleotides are TGCAGCGGGGACAGGGGGCGCAATGAGCAGTTCTTC. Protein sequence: CSGDRGRNEQFF.

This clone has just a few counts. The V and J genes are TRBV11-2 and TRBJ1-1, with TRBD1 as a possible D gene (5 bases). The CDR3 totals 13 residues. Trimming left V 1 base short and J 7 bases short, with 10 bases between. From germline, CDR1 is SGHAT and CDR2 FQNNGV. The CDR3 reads CASSLVWGHEAFF. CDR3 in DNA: TGTGCCAGCAGCTTAGTTTGGGGCCATGAAGCTTTCTTT.

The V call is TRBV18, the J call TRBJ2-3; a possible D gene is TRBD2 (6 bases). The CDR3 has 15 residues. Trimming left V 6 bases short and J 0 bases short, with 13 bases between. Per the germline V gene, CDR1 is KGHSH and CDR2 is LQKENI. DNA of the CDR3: TGTGCCAGCTCCCCTCTCGGGACTAGCACAGATACGCAGTATTTT. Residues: CASSPLGTSTDTQYF.

CDR3 nucleotides: TGCGCCAGCAGTGATTTAGGGGGAGCCGAGCAGTACTTC. This translates into CASSDLGGAEQYF. The rearrangement joins TRBV10-2 to TRBJ2-7, with a weak D call TRBD1 (6 bases). Germline V gives CDR1 WSHSY, CDR2 SAAADI. V shed 3 bases and J shed 6 bases, with 12 bases lying between them. This CDR3 is 13 amino acids long.

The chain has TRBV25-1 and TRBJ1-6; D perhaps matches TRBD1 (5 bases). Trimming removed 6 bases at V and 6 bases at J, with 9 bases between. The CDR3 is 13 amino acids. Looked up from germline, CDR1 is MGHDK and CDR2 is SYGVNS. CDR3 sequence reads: CASSRDPNSPLHF. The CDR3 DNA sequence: TGTGCCAGCAGCAGGGACCCTAATTCACCCCTCCACTTT.

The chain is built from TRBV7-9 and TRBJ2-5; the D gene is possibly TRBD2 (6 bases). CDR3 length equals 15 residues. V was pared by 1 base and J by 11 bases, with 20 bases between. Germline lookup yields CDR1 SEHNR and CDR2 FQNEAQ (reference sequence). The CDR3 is CASSLVGLTRRGQYF. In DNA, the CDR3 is TGTGCCAGCAGCTTAGTGGGACTCACTCGAAGAGGGCAGTACTTC. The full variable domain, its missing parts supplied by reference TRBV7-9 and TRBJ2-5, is DTGVSQNPRHKITKRGQNVTFRCDPISEHNRLYWYRQTLGQGPEFLTYFQNEAQLEKSRLLSDRFSAERPKGSFSTLEIQRTEQGDSAMYLCASSLVGLTRRGQYFGPGTRLLVL.

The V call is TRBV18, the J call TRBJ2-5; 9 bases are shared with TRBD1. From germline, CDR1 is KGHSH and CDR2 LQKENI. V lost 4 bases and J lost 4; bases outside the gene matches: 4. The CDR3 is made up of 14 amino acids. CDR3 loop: CASSRGQGRETQYF. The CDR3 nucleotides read TGTGCCAGCTCACGGGGACAGGGCCGAGAGACCCAGTACTTC.

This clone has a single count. The CDR3 sequence: CASRSTGGRTEAFF. DNA of the CDR3: TGCGCCAGCAGGTCGACAGGGGGGAGGACTGAAGCTTTCTTT. V gene TRBV5-1 combines with J gene TRBJ1-1; 9 nucleotides match TRBD1. This CDR3 has 14 amino acids. J was trimmed by 5 bases and V by 5 bases; bases with no gene match: 7. Germline CDR1 reads SGHRS; CDR2 reads YFSETQ.

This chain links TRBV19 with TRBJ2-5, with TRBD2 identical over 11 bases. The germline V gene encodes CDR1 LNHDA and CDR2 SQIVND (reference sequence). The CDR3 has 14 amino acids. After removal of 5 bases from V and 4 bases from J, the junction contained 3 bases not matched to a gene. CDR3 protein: CASSRLAGGETQYF. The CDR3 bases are TGTGCCAGTAGTCGGCTAGCGGGGGGAGAGACCCAGTACTTC.

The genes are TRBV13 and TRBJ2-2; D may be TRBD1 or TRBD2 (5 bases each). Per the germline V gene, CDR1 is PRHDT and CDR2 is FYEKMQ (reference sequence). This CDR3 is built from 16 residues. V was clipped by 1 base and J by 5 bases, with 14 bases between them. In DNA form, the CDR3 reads TGTGCCAGCAGCTTAGAAGGGTATGGGGGAACCGGGGAGCTGTTTTTT. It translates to CASSLEGYGGTGELFF.

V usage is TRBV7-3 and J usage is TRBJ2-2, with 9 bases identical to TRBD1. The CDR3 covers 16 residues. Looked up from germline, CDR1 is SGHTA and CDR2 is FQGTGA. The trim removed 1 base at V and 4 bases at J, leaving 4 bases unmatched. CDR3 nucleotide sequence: TGTGCCAGCAGCTTAATGGACAGGGGAGGCACCGGGGAGCTGTTTTTT. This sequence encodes CASSLMDRGGTGELFF.

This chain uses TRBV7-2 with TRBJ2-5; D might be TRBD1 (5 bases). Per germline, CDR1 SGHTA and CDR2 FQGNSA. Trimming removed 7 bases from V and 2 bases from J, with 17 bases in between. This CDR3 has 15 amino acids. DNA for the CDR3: TGTGCCAGCACCAGGGCATCGCTACGACAAGAGACCCAGTACTTC. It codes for CASTRASLRQETQYF.

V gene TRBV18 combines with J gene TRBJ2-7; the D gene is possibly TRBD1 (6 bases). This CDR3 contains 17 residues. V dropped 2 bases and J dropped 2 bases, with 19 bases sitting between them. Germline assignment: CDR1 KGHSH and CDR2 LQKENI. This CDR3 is CASSPDAGTSRAYEQYF. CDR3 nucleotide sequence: TGTGCCAGCTCACCAGACGCCGGGACATCTAGAGCCTACGAGCAGTACTTC. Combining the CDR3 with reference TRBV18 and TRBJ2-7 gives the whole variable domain NAGVMQNPRHLVRRRGQEARLRCSPMKGHSHVYWYRQLPEEGLKFMVYLQKENIIDESGMPKERFSAEFPKEGPSILRIQQVVRGDSAAYFCASSPDAGTSRAYEQYFGPGTRLTVT.

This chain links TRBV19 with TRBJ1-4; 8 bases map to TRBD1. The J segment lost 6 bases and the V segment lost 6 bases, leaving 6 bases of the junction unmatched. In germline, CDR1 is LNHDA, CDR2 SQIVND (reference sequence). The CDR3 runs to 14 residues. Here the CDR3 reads CASSLTGVDEKLFF. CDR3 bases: TGTGCCAGTAGCTTGACAGGGGTGGATGAAAAACTGTTTTTT.

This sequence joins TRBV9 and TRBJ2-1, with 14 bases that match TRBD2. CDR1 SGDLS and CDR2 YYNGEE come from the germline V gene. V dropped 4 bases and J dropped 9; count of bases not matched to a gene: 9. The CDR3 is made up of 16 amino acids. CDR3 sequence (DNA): TGTGCCAGCAGCACCATGACTAGCGGGGGGGCTTTTGAGCAGTTCTTC. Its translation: CASSTMTSGGAFEQFF. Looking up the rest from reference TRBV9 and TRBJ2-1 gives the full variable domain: DSGVTQTPKHLITATGQRVTLRCSPRSGDLSVYWYQQSLDQGLQFLIQYYNGEERAKGNILERFSAQQFPDLHSELNLSSLELGDSALYFCASSTMTSGGAFEQFFGPGTRLTVL.

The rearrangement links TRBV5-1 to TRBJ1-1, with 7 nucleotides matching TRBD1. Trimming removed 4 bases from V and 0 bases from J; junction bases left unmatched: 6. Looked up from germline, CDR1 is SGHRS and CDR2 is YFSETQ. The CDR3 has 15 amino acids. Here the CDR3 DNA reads TGCGCCAGCAGCCTGGGACAGACCTTGAACACTGAAGCTTTCTTT. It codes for CASSLGQTLNTEAFF.

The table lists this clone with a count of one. This CDR3 is CASSHTLAGDYNEQFF. CDR3 coding DNA: TGTGCCAGCAGCCACACACTAGCGGGAGACTACAATGAGCAGTTCTTC. V usage is TRBV14 and J usage is TRBJ2-1, with TRBD2 matching over 11 bases. Losses at the gene ends were 3 bases for V and 3 bases for J; bases not matched to a gene: 4. The CDR3 is 16 residues long. Germline V gene data show CDR1 as SGHDN and CDR2 as FVKESK.

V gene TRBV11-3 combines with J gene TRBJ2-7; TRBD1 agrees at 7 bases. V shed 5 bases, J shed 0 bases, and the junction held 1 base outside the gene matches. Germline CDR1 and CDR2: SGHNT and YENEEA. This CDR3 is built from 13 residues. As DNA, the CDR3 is TGTGCCAGCAGCCGGGACAGCTCCTACGAGCAGTACTTC. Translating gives CASSRDSSYEQYF.

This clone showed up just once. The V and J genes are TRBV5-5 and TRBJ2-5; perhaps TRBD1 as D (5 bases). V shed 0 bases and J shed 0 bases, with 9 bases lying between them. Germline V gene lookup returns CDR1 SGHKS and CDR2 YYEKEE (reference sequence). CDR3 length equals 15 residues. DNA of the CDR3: TGTGCCAGCAGCTTGGGGACACCGTACCAAGAGACCCAGTACTTC. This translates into CASSLGTPYQETQYF.

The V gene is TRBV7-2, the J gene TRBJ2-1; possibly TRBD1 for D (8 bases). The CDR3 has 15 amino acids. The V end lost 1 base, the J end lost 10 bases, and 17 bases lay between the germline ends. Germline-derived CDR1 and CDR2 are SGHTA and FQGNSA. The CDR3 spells CASSLGGGGQDEQFF. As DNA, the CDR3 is TGTGCCAGCAGCTTAGGTGGGGGGGGACAGGACGAGCAGTTCTTC.

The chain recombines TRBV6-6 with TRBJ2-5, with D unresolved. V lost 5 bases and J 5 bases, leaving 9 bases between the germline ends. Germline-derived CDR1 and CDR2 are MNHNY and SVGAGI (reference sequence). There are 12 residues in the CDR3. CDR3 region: CASSRQRETQYF. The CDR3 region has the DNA TGTGCCAGCAGTAGACAACGGGAGACCCAGTACTTC.

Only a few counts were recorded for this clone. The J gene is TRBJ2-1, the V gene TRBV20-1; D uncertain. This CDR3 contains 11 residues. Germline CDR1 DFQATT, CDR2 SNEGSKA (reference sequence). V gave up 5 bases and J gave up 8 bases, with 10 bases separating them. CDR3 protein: CSAGSGDEQFF. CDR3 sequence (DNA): TGCAGTGCTGGTAGTGGGGATGAGCAGTTCTTC.

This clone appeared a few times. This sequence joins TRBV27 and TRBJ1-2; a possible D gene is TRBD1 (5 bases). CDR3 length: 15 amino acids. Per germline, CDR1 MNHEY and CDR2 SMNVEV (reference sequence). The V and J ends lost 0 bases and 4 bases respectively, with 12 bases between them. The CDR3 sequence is CASSLSTGRSYGYTF. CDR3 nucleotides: TGTGCCAGCAGTTTATCGACGGGACGCTCCTATGGCTACACCTTC.

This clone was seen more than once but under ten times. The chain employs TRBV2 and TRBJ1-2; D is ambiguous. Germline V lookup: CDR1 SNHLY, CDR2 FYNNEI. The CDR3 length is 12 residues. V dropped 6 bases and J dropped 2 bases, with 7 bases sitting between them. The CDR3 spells CASSEKNYGYTF. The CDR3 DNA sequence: TGTGCCAGCAGCGAGAAGAACTATGGCTACACCTTC.

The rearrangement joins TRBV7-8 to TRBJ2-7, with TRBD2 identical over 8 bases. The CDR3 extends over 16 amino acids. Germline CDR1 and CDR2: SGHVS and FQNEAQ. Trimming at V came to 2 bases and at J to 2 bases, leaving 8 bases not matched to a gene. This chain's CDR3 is CASSLFTAGVTYEQYF. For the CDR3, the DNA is TGTGCCAGCAGCTTATTTACAGCGGGGGTCACCTACGAGCAGTACTTC.

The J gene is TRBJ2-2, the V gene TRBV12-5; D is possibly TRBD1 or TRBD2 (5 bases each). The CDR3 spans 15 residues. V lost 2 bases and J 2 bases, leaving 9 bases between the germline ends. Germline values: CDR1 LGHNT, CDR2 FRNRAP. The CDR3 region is CASGLTGLNTGELFF. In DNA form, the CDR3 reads TGTGCTAGTGGTTTGACGGGGCTTAACACCGGGGAGCTGTTTTTT.

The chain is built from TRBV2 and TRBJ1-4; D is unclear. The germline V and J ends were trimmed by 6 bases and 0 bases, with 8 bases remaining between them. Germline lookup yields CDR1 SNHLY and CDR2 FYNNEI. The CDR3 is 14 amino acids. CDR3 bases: TGTGCCAGCAGGCGTCAGGCAACTAATGAAAAACTGTTTTTT. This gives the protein CASRRQATNEKLFF.

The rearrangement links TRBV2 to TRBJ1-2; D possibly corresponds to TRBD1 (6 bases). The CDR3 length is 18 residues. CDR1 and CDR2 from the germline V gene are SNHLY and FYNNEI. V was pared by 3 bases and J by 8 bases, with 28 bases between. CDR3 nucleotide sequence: TGTGCCAGCAGTGAGGTCAGGCAGGGGCACAATCCACGGGGGGGCTACACCTTC. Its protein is CASSEVRQGHNPRGGYTF.